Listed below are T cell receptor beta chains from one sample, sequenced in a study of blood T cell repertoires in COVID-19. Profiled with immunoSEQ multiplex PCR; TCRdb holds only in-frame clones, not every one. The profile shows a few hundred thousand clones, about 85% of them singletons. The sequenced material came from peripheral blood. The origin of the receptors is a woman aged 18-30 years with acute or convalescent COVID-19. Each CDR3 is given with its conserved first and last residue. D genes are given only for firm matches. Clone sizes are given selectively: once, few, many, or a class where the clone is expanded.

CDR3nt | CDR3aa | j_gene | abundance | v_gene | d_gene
TGTGCCAGCTCACCATCCGCCGGTAGTGTGCAGCCCCAGCATTTT | CASSPSAGSVQPQHF | TRBJ1-5 | . | TRBV18 | .
TGTGCCAGCAGTCGACAGGGGTCTGGAAACACCATATATTTT | CASSRQGSGNTIYF | TRBJ1-3 | once | TRBV6-5 | TRBD1
TGTGCCAGTAGTATCTCGGGTTGGGGGCTTGCTGAAGCTTTCTTT | CASSISGWGLAEAFF | TRBJ1-1 | . | TRBV19 | .
TGTGCCAGCAGCGTACCCTTTCCGGGACAGGGCTATGAGCAGTTCTTC | CASSVPFPGQGYEQFF | TRBJ2-1 | once | TRBV9 | TRBD1
TGTGCCAGCAGTGAATTAATACTAGCAGCCCACGAGCAGTACTTC | CASSELILAAHEQYF | TRBJ2-7 | . | TRBV6-1 | .
TGTGCCAGCAGCTTCGACAGTCAAAATGAAAAACTGTTTTTT | CASSFDSQNEKLFF | TRBJ1-4 | . | TRBV7-9 | .
TGTGCCAGCAGTTTGCGCCGGGGCTCTGGAAACACCATATATTTT | CASSLRRGSGNTIYF | TRBJ1-3 | . | TRBV27 | .
TGCGCCAGCAGCCCTAGGACAGGAGCTAATCAGCCCCAGCATTTT | CASSPRTGANQPQHF | TRBJ1-5 | few | TRBV5-1 | TRBD1
TGTGCCAGCAATAACGAGGACAAATTATACGAGCAGTACTTC | CASNNEDKLYEQYF | TRBJ2-7 | . | TRBV28 | .
TGTGCCACCAGCAGCCTTCGGACAGGGGGAAACTATGGCTACACCTTC | CATSSLRTGGNYGYTF | TRBJ1-2 | . | TRBV15 | TRBD1
TGTGCCACCAGTGACCCCAGGGGCACAGATACGCAGTATTTT | CATSDPRGTDTQYF | TRBJ2-3 | . | TRBV24-1 | .
TGTGCCAGCAGCGTACTAGCGGAATCCTACGAGCAGTACTTC | CASSVLAESYEQYF | TRBJ2-7 | . | TRBV9 | TRBD2
TGTGCCAGTACCCAATCGGGGGGCTCCTTCTATGGCTACACCTTC | CASTQSGGSFYGYTF | TRBJ1-2 | . | TRBV19 | .
TGCGCCAGCAGCTTGGGTCCCTCGGGATCCTACGAGCAGTACTTC | CASSLGPSGSYEQYF | TRBJ2-7 | few | TRBV5-1 | .
TGTGCCAGTGGGACAGGGGGCAAAGAAAAACTGTTTTTT | CASGTGGKEKLFF | TRBJ1-4 | . | TRBV25-1 | TRBD1
TGTGCCAGCAGTTTACCGGGGACAGATTTGAACACTGAAGCTTTCTTT | CASSLPGTDLNTEAFF | TRBJ1-1 | . | TRBV28 | TRBD1
TGTGCCAGCAGTTACTCACAGGTCGGGGAGCTGTTTTTT | CASSYSQVGELFF | TRBJ2-2 | . | TRBV6-2/TRBV6-3 | .
TGTGCCACCAGCAGAACAGGGTTTAGCAATCAGCCCCAGCATTTT | CATSRTGFSNQPQHF | TRBJ1-5 | . | TRBV15 | .
TGTGCCAGCAGCTTACTGTACAACAGGGCCCTAAATAATTCACCCCTCCACTTT | CASSLLYNRALNNSPLHF | TRBJ1-6 | . | TRBV7-8 | .
TGTGCCTGGCGGTGGACAGGGGGGGGCTATGGCTACACCTTC | CAWRWTGGGYGYTF | TRBJ1-2 | . | TRBV30 | TRBD1
TGTGCCTGGAGTAAGACAGCGAATTCCTACGAGCAGTACTTC | CAWSKTANSYEQYF | TRBJ2-7 | . | TRBV30 | .
TGTGCCAGCAGGAGACAGGTTACTAATCAGCCCCAGCATTTT | CASRRQVTNQPQHF | TRBJ1-5 | . | TRBV2 | .
TGCGCCAGCAGCTCCGGGACAAAGAACACTGAAGCTTTCTTT | CASSSGTKNTEAFF | TRBJ1-1 | . | TRBV5-1 | .
TGTGCCAGTAGTATAGACGATGCCGGGACAGGGAATCAGCCCCAGCATTTT | CASSIDDAGTGNQPQHF | TRBJ1-5 | . | TRBV19 | TRBD1
TGTGCCAGCAGCTTAACGTCGGGGGGGAACACTGAAGCTTTCTTT | CASSLTSGGNTEAFF | TRBJ1-1 | . | TRBV7-3 | .
TGTGCCAGCAGTTCCGGGACGCCAATAATATGGGGGGACACCTTC | CASSSGTPIIWGDTF | TRBJ1-2 | . | TRBV2 | .
TGTGCCAGCAGCCACGGACAGGGGACCTACGAGCAGTACTTC | CASSHGQGTYEQYF | TRBJ2-7 | once | TRBV6-6 | TRBD1
TGTGCCAGCAGCAAAGGCGGCAGGGAAGACTCCTACGAGCAGTACTTC | CASSKGGREDSYEQYF | TRBJ2-7 | . | TRBV21-1 | .
TGTGCCAGCAGCTTAGATGGCGAGTACTACTACGAGCAGTACTTC | CASSLDGEYYYEQYF | TRBJ2-7 | . | TRBV11-1 | .
TGTGCCAGCAGTTTAACAGGGGAGGTTCACTATGGCTACACCTTC | CASSLTGEVHYGYTF | TRBJ1-2 | . | TRBV28 | TRBD1
TGCGCCAGCAGCTTGCCCAGGGACACCGGGGAGCTGTTTTTT | CASSLPRDTGELFF | TRBJ2-2 | . | TRBV5-1 | .
TGCGCCAGCAGTGAGACAAGTGATGAAAAACTGTTTTTT | CASSETSDEKLFF | TRBJ1-4 | . | TRBV10-1 | .
TGTGCCAGCAGCTCCCGGAACTCGGACTCACAGCCCCAGCATTTT | CASSSRNSDSQPQHF | TRBJ1-5 | . | TRBV4-2 | .
TGTGCCACCAGCAGAGCAATCGACAGGGTAGGGGAAAAACTGTTTTTT | CATSRAIDRVGEKLFF | TRBJ1-4 | . | TRBV15 | TRBD1
TGCGCCAGCAGTCCCTTATATCAGCCCCAGCATTTT | CASSPLYQPQHF | TRBJ1-5 | . | TRBV10-2 | .
TGTGCCAGCACCGACAGGGATAACACTGAAGCTTTCTTT | CASTDRDNTEAFF | TRBJ1-1 | . | TRBV9 | TRBD1
TGTGCCAGCAGTCCAAATAGAAGAGATACGCAGTATTTT | CASSPNRRDTQYF | TRBJ2-3 | . | TRBV3-1/TRBV3-2 | .
TGTGCCAGCAGCTTAAGACAGGGGAATGGCTACACCTTC | CASSLRQGNGYTF | TRBJ1-2 | . | TRBV7-3 | TRBD1
TGTGCCACCGCCGGGACTAGCCCAACTAATGAGCAGTTCTTC | CATAGTSPTNEQFF | TRBJ2-1 | . | TRBV7-9 | TRBD2
TGTGCCAGCAGCTTGGTGGGACAGGTATCAAGTGAGCAGTTCTTC | CASSLVGQVSSEQFF | TRBJ2-1 | . | TRBV5-6 | TRBD1
TGTGCCAGTAGCCTAACGGGACAGGGGGCCTACGAGCAGTACTTC | CASSLTGQGAYEQYF | TRBJ2-7 | . | TRBV19 | TRBD1
TGTGCCAGCATGATACAGGGTGACACTGAAGCTTTCTTT | CASMIQGDTEAFF | TRBJ1-1 | . | TRBV2 | .
TGTGCCAGCAGCTTAGGGAGCGGGGGGGCCTACGAGCAGTACTTC | CASSLGSGGAYEQYF | TRBJ2-7 | . | TRBV11-2 | TRBD2
TGTGCCAGTAACCCGGTCCCGAACTATTCACCCCTCCACTTT | CASNPVPNYSPLHF | TRBJ1-6 | once | TRBV19 | .
TGTGCCAGCAGCCCCCGGACAGCGACCTACGAGCAGTACTTC | CASSPRTATYEQYF | TRBJ2-7 | . | TRBV5-4 | .
TGCGCCAGCAGCCGAGGACAGACCTGGGCTGAAGCTTTCTTT | CASSRGQTWAEAFF | TRBJ1-1 | . | TRBV5-1 | .
TGTGCCAGCAGCGGACTAGGTCACAATGAGCAGTTCCCCCACAATGAGCAGTTCTTC | CASSGLGHNEQFPHNEQFF | TRBJ2-1 | once | TRBV6-4 | TRBD2
TGTGCCAGCAGCCAAGTGGGGGGACGTTACAATGAGCAGTTCTTC | CASSQVGGRYNEQFF | TRBJ2-1 | . | TRBV3-1/TRBV3-2 | .
TGCAGCGTTTTCTTCGGGGGGGAATCTAAAGAGACCCAGTACTTC | CSVFFGGESKETQYF | TRBJ2-5 | . | TRBV29-1 | TRBD2